Below are 18 T cell receptor beta chains sequenced from a single sample in a study of molecular identifiers for immune sequencing clone quantification. TCRdb used MiXCR to reprocess the PCR reads, holding one entry per CDR3 protein. The top ten clones hold roughly 0.94% of a sample with about 97,000 distinct CDR3 sequences, more than 20% of them seen once. The sequenced material came from naive CD8+ T cells from blood, with Jurkat cell RNA spiked in. Subset in this sample: FACS-sorted CD8+CD4-CCR7+CD45RA+ naive T cells. These receptors were taken from a human donor in good health. Some libraries in this study had Jurkat cell RNA spiked in.

Comment on this clonotype: Given a much more abundant clone one base away, this may be a read error. Without the conserved terminal phenylalanine or tryptophan, this CDR3 likely stems from a read error. The chain combines TRBV19 with TRBJ2-7, with TRBD1 matching over 10 bases. Trimming took 3 bases from V and 4 from J; bases not matched to a gene: 3. Germline V gene lookup returns CDR1 LNHDA and CDR2 SQIVND (reference sequence). This CDR3 contains 14 residues. The CDR3 region is CASSIRDRGYEQYL. The CDR3 region has the DNA TGTGCCAGTAGTATCCGGGACAGGGGATACGAGCAGTACTTA.

Concerning this clonotype itself: This may stem from a read error, because a much larger clone lies one nucleotide away. This rearrangement joins TRBV7-9 to TRBJ1-1; TRBD1 agrees at 7 bases. The CDR3 runs to 16 residues. V shed 1 base and J 4 bases; nucleotides not matched to a gene: 9. The V gene's germline CDR1 is SEHNR and CDR2 FQNEAQ (reference sequence). The CDR3 DNA reads TGTGCCAGCAGCTTAGTTAAGACAGGGACCGTCACTGAAGCTTTCTTT. It codes for CASSLVKTGTVTEAFF.

This clonotype was counted between two and nine times. Given a much more abundant clone one base away, this may be a read error. The rearrangement uses TRBV7-2 and TRBJ2-1; no definite D call. The CDR3 loop spans 15 amino acids. From germline, CDR1 is SGHTA and CDR2 FQGNSA. CDR3 in amino acids: CASSLVPSSNNEQFF. CDR3 coding DNA: TGTGCCAGCAGCTTAGTACCGAGCTCCAACAATGAGCAGTTCTTC.

A few counts support this clonotype. In DNA form, the CDR3 reads TGTGCCAGCAGTTACGTAGGGGTTCGGGATACGCAGTATTTT. It specifies CASSYVGVRDTQYF. The V call is TRBV6-5, the J call TRBJ2-3, with D perhaps matching TRBD1 (5 bases). In germline, CDR1 is MNHEY, CDR2 SVGAGI. CDR3 size: 14 residues. The germline V and J ends were trimmed by 2 bases and 6 bases, with 12 bases remaining between them.

This rearrangement joins TRBV4-3 to TRBJ2-1; D ambiguous. The CDR3 length is 17 residues. Germline CDR1 is LGHNA and CDR2 is YSLEER. Between the trimmed V and J ends, which lost 0 bases and 0 bases, there was a span of 12 bases. The CDR3 coding sequence is TGCGCCAGCAGCCAAGATATTTGGGCGCTCTCCTACAATGAGCAGTTCTTC. Residues: CASSQDIWALSYNEQFF.

This clonotype was detected ten times or more. The CDR3 DNA follows: TGTGCCAGCAGCTTAGCTGGGGGCGGAATACAATTGAGCTACACCTTC. Encoded protein: CASSLAGGGIQLSYTF. This rearrangement joins TRBV13 to TRBJ1-2; D possibly corresponds to TRBD1 (6 bases). V was shortened by 1 base and J by 9 bases, with 21 bases between the two germline ends. This CDR3 has 16 amino acids. CDR1 PRHDT and CDR2 FYEKMQ come from the germline V gene (reference sequence).

As for this clonotype: A much larger clonotype is one base distant, so this may be a read error. The V call is TRBV5-6, the J call TRBJ1-1; D uncertain. V was trimmed by 0 bases and J by 0 bases, leaving 6 bases between them. Germline assignment: CDR1 SGHDT and CDR2 YYEEEE. The length of the CDR3 is 14 residues. The CDR3 DNA reads TGTGCCAGCAGCTTGGCGGGCATGAACACTGAAGCTTTCTTT. This codes for CASSLAGMNTEAFF.

This clonotype turned up a few times. The rearrangement uses TRBV9 and TRBJ1-2; perhaps TRBD1 as D (6 bases). The CDR3 loop spans 15 amino acids. Germline CDR1 is SGDLS and CDR2 is YYNGEE. V was clipped by 0 bases and J by 4 bases, with 13 bases between them. CDR3 residues: CASSVEAGAIYGYTF. The CDR3 nucleotides are TGTGCCAGCAGCGTAGAGGCGGGGGCCATCTATGGCTACACCTTC.

This clonotype was detected many times. This chain connects TRBV19 to TRBJ2-1, with D unclear. V lost 11 bases, J lost 6 bases, and 14 bases lay in between. This CDR3 has 12 amino acids. Germline V gives CDR1 LNHDA, CDR2 SQIVND (reference sequence). The CDR3 is CAAKGWGNEQFF. The CDR3 DNA sequence: TGTGCCGCTAAGGGTTGGGGCAATGAGCAGTTCTTC. The full variable domain, in which reference TRBV19 and TRBJ2-1 provide the parts outside the CDR3, is DGGITQSPKYLFRKEGQNVTLSCEQNLNHDAMYWYRQDPGQGLRLIYYSQIVNDFQKGDIAEGYSVSREKKESFPLTVTSAQKNPTAFYLCAAKGWGNEQFFGPGTRLTVL.

As concerns this clonotype: A much larger clone is a single base away; this may be a read error. The chain couples TRBV25-1 to TRBJ1-6; unclear D gene. The germline V gene has CDR1 MGHDK and CDR2 SYGVNS. Trimming removed 4 bases from V and 5 bases from J, with 15 bases in between. This CDR3 comprises 16 residues. The CDR3, as DNA: TGTGCCAGCAGTGGAAGGAGGGTTCAGGATAATTCACCCCTCCACTTT. Protein: CASSGRRVQDNSPLHF.

This clonotype has at least ten counts. The chain recombines TRBV4-3 with TRBJ2-5; D might be TRBD2 (6 bases). The CDR3 consists of 17 residues. The V end lost 1 base, the J end lost 1 base, and 16 bases lay between the germline ends. Looked up from germline, CDR1 is LGHNA and CDR2 is YSLEER. The CDR3 DNA reads TGCGCCAGCAGCCAAGGTTTTGCGGGGCCCTCCCAAGAGACCCAGTACTTC. It encodes CASSQGFAGPSQETQYF.

V is TRBV19 and J is TRBJ2-2; D tentatively reads TRBD1 or TRBD2 (5 bases each). The length of the CDR3 is 15 residues. Looked up from germline, CDR1 is LNHDA and CDR2 is SQIVND (reference sequence). Trimming took off 3 bases at V and 4 bases at J, with 12 bases between the two ends. This CDR3 reads CASSIWGFGTGELFF. The CDR3 bases are TGTGCCAGTAGTATTTGGGGGTTTGGCACCGGGGAGCTGTTTTTT. Drawing the rest from reference TRBV19 and TRBJ2-2, the complete variable domain is DGGITQSPKYLFRKEGQNVTLSCEQNLNHDAMYWYRQDPGQGLRLIYYSQIVNDFQKGDIAEGYSVSREKKESFPLTVTSAQKNPTAFYLCASSIWGFGTGELFFGEGSRLTVL.

This clonotype was detected a few times. This chain connects TRBV4-3 to TRBJ2-1; D assignment may be TRBD1 or TRBD2 (6 bases each). The length of the CDR3 is 15 residues. Trimming cost V 1 base and J 7 bases, with 14 bases left between them. The germline gives CDR1 LGHNA, CDR2 YSLEER. CDR3 residues: CASSQARGGSNEQFF. CDR3 in DNA: TGCGCCAGCAGCCAAGCCAGGGGAGGATCAAATGAGCAGTTCTTC.

The table lists this clonotype with many counts. Here the CDR3 reads CASSTSRAQGNTEAFF. As DNA, the CDR3 is TGCGCCAGCAGCACAAGCCGGGCTCAGGGGAACACTGAAGCTTTCTTT. The chain joins TRBV5-1 to TRBJ1-1, with a tentative D call TRBD1 (5 bases). Germline CDR1 and CDR2: SGHRS and YFSETQ. Trimming removed 4 bases at V and 1 base at J, with 17 bases between. The CDR3 spans 16 residues.

As regards this clonotype: A read error may explain this, as a much larger clone is one base away. The chain uses TRBV24-1 and TRBJ2-1, with D perhaps TRBD1 or TRBD2 (5 bases each). Trimming removed 4 bases at V and 2 bases at J, with 20 bases between. Germline V CDR1 and CDR2: KGHDR, SFDVKD. The CDR3 totals 18 residues. The CDR3 DNA sequence: TGTGCCACCAGTGAGTTTCGGGCCGTGAGGGGAACCTACAATGAGCAGTTCTTC. It translates to CATSEFRAVRGTYNEQFF.

The chain is built from TRBV5-6 and TRBJ2-1; TRBD2 matches 13 bases. The ends lost 3 bases at V and 8 bases at J; junction bases unmatched: 8. The CDR3 loop spans 16 amino acids. Germline CDR1 reads SGHDT; CDR2 reads YYEEEE. CDR3 loop: CASSYYFGLAGDEQFF. Here the CDR3 DNA reads TGTGCCAGCAGCTATTACTTTGGACTAGCGGGAGATGAGCAGTTCTTC.

The table lists this clonotype with many counts. This chain links TRBV21-1 with TRBJ2-4. TRBV21-1 is a documented pseudogene. The CDR3 is made up of 16 amino acids. CDR3 DNA: TGTGCCAGCAGCAAAGTATCCGGATTGGCCAAAAACATTCAGTACTTC. This codes for CASSKVSGLAKNIQYF.

V usage is TRBV4-1 and J usage is TRBJ2-1, with D perhaps matching TRBD1 (6 bases). Germline CDR1 and CDR2: MGHRA and YSYEKL. The CDR3 length is 14 residues. The V end was cut by 3 bases, the J end by 4 bases, with 10 bases between. The CDR3 loop is CASSQGASYNEQFF. The DNA for the CDR3 is TGCGCCAGCAGCCAGGGGGCTAGTTACAATGAGCAGTTCTTC.